A selection of T cell receptor beta chains follows, all from one sample in a study of regulatory T cells in long-lasting Graves disease. TCRdb reanalysed the multiplex PCR reads using MiXCR and keeps one entry per CDR3 protein. The top ten hold 11% to 15% of the sample, which has some 250,000 distinct CDR3 sequences, about 17% seen once. This sample also appeared in a second study, on T cells in Graves' hyperthyroidism and ophthalmopathy.

The specimen was peripheral blood mononuclear cells (PBMCs), collected at new diagnosis, from a patient treated with antithyroid drugs. Receptors originate from a woman in her thirties with Graves disease. The CDR3 runs from the conserved cysteine through the conserved F or W. Size tells how often a clone was seen (once, few, many) or the class of an expanded clone, and some rows leave it out.

CDR3	V	J	size
CASSKQGGDADTQYF	TRBV7-2	TRBJ2-3	many
CASSLFGTQNGGEKLFF	TRBV5-1	TRBJ1-4	many
CASRQAGQGLSEAFF	TRBV4-1	TRBJ1-1	many
CASSFKYNEQFF	TRBV5-1	TRBJ2-1	-
CASSPPGTGGETQYF	TRBV13	TRBJ2-5	-
CASGKADTEAFF	TRBV12-3/TRBV12-4	TRBJ1-1	many
CASSPGPGGDTQYF	TRBV19	TRBJ2-3	few
CSAKGQLNTEAFF	TRBV20-1	TRBJ1-1	-
CATSTLGAGGLETQYF	TRBV15	TRBJ2-5	many
CASSFWDSLTGELFF	TRBV5-1	TRBJ2-2	many
CSAALQGNYGYTF	TRBV20-1	TRBJ1-2	many
CASSGAGGNIQYF	TRBV9	TRBJ2-4	many
CASSQGTGVYEQYF	TRBV14	TRBJ2-7	many
CASSEALDSPLHF	TRBV7-9	TRBJ1-6	many
CASSLVGARETQYF	TRBV5-6	TRBJ2-5	many
CASTGTELQPQHF	TRBV6-1	TRBJ1-5	many
CASSPQGLGGYTF	TRBV7-6	TRBJ1-2	many
CASRMGQAGKTQYF	TRBV6-1	TRBJ2-5	few
CASRGGRAFNQPQHF	TRBV27	TRBJ1-5	-
CASSQDRGRWEQYF	TRBV4-1	TRBJ2-7	-
CASSNPRDGGENTEAFF	TRBV6-9	TRBJ1-1	many
CASSLAGRLGYTF	TRBV7-9	TRBJ1-2	many
CASSRQGLKDGYTF	TRBV19	TRBJ1-2	many
CASSLTDYNEQFF	TRBV2	TRBJ2-1	many
CSAIPAGGLHDTGELFF	TRBV20-1	TRBJ2-2	many
CASSSIAGGPQFF	TRBV11-2	TRBJ2-1	-
CASSHPGLAGATDTQYF	TRBV3-1	TRBJ2-3	many
CATSARLSGGTDTQYF	TRBV24-1	TRBJ2-3	many
CTSSESGGLAGIQETQYF	TRBV3-1	TRBJ2-5	-
CASSILAGSSYNEQFF	TRBV19	TRBJ2-1	many
CASSETGGVGAPLHF	TRBV6-1	TRBJ1-6	many
CSAREVGGSSQPQHF	TRBV20-1	TRBJ1-5	many
CASSEWWNAGELFF	TRBV6-1	TRBJ2-2	many
CASTLGGSGGDTQYF	TRBV5-1	TRBJ2-3	many
CASQGGLAYEQYF	TRBV7-2	TRBJ2-7	many
CASSRKEGVQETQYF	TRBV4-2	TRBJ2-5	few
CASSPPGPKNTEAFF	TRBV18	TRBJ1-1	many
CASRTSGGSETQYF	TRBV6-1	TRBJ2-5	-
CASIPGMNTGELFF	TRBV2	TRBJ2-2	many